The clone carrying this T cell receptor beta chain was detected a few times. What it binds is not known. This CDR3 has 13 residues. The V gene lost 4 bases and the J gene lost 10 bases, with 11 bases spanning the gap. From germline, CDR1 is MNHGY and CDR2 SAAAGT. The data derive from a study of PD-L1 blockade in urothelial cancer. As for the study in general: Prior exposure to chemotherapy in patients amounted to 0 to 3 regimens received. A median of roughly 1,400 T cells was found per tumor sample.

Synthetic analogs of TCR templates were spiked into every PCR. Repertoires were generated with immunoSEQ multiplex PCR, while TCRdb's copy carries only in-frame clones and drops some. Among around 40,000 clones, approximately 40% were seen once, and the ten largest hold more than 8.5%. Study-wide results and limits: Those patients who achieved durable benefit carried more tumor-infiltrating T lymphocytes.

The sequence was obtained from a man in his 60s with urothelial cancer. The starting material was tumor tissue, obtained before atezolizumab (anti-PD-L1) treatment. The V gene is TRBV6-8, the J gene TRBJ1-6; D is uncertain. DNA for the CDR3: TGTGCCAGCAGTTCACTTGACGCGTCACCCCTCCACTTT. The encoded protein is CASSSLDASPLHF.